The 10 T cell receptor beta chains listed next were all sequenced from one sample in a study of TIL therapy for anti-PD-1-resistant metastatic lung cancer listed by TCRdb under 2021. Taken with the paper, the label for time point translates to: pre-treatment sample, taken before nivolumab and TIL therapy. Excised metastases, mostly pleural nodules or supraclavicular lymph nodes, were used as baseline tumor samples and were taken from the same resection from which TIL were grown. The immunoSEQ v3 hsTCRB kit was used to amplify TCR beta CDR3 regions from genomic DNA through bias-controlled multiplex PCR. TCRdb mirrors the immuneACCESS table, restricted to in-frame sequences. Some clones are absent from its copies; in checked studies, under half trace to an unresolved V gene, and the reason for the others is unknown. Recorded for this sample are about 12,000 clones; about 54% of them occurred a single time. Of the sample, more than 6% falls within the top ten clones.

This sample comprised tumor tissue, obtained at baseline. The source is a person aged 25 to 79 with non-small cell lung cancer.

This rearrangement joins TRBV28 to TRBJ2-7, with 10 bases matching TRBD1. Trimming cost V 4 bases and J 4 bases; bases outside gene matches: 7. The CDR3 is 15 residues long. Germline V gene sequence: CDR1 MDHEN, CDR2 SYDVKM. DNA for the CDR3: TGTGCCAGCAGTTCCATGGACAGGGGGAATTACGAGCAGTACTTC. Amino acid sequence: CASSSMDRGNYEQYF.

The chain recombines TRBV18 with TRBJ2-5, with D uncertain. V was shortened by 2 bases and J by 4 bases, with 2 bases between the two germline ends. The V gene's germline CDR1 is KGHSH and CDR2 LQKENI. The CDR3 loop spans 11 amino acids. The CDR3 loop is CASSPGETQYF. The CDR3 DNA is TGTGCCAGCTCACCAGGAGAGACCCAGTACTTC.

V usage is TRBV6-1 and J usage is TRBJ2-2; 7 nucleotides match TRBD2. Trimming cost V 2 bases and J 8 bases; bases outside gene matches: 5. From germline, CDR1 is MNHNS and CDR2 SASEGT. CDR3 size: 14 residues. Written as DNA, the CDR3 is TGTGCCAGCAGTGAATTTGGGGGGGAGGGGGAGCTGTTTTTT. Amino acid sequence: CASSEFGGEGELFF.

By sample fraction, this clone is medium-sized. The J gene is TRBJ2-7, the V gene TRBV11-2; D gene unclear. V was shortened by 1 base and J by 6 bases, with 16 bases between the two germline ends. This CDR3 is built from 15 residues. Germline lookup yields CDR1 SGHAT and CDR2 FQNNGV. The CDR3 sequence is CASSLGMGKPGEQYF. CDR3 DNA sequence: TGTGCCAGCAGCTTAGGAATGGGTAAGCCGGGCGAGCAGTACTTC.

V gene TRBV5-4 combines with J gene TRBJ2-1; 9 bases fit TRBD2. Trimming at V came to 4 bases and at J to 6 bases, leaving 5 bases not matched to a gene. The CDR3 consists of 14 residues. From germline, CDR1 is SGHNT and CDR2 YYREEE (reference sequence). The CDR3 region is CASSPGLAVNEQFF. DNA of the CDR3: TGTGCCAGCAGCCCGGGACTAGCTGTCAATGAGCAGTTCTTC.

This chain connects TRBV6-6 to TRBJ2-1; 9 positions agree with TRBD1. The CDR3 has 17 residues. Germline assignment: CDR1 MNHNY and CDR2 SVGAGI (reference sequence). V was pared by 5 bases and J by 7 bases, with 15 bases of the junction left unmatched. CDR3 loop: CASSLGQGTFIGNEQFF. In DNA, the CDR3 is TGTGCCAGCAGTCTCGGACAGGGGACCTTCATAGGGAATGAGCAGTTCTTC.

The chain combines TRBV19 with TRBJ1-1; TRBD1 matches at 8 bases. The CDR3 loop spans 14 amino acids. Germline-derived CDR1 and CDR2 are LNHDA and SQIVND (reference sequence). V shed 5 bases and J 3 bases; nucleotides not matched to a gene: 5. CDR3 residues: CASSPAGGYTEAFF. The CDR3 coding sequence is TGTGCCAGTAGTCCGGCAGGGGGCTACACTGAAGCTTTCTTT.

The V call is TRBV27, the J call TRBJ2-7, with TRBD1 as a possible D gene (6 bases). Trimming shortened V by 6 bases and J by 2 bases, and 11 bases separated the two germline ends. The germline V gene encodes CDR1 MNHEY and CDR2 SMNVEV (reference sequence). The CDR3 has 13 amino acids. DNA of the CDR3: TGTGCCAGCAGCAGGGGTAGGGCCTACGAGCAGTACTTC. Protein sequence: CASSRGRAYEQYF.

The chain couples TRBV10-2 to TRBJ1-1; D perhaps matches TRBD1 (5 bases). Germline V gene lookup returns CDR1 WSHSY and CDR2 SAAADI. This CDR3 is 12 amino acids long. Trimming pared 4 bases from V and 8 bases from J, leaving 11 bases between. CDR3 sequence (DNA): TGCGCCAGCAGTGTGGGGGGAGGGGAAGCTTTCTTT. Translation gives CASSVGGGEAFF.

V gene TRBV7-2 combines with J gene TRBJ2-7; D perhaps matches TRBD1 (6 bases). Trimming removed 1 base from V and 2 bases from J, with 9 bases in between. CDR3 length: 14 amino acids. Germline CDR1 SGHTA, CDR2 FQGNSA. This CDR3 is CASSLEQGPYEQYF. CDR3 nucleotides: TGTGCCAGCAGCTTAGAACAGGGCCCCTACGAGCAGTACTTC.